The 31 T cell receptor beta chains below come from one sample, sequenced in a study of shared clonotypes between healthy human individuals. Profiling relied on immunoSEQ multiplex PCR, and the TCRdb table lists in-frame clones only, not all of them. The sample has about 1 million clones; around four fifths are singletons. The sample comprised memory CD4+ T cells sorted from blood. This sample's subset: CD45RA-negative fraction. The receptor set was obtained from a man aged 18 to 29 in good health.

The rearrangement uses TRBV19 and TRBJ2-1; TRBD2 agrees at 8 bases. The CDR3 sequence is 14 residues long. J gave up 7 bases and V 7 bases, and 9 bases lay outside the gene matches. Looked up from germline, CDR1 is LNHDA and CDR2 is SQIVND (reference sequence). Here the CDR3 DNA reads TGTGCCAGTATGTTAACCGGGACTAGTAATGAGCAGTTCTTC. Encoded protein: CASMLTGTSNEQFF.

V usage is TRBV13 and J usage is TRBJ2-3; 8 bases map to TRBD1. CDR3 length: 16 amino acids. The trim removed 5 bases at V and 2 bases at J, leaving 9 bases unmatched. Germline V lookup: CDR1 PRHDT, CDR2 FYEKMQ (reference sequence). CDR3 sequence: CASSRGTGALTDTQYF. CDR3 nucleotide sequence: TGTGCCAGCAGCAGAGGGACAGGTGCCCTCACAGATACGCAGTATTTT. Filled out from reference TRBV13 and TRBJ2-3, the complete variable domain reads AAGVIQSPRHLIKEKRETATLKCYPIPRHDTVYWYQQGPGQDPQFLISFYEKMQSDKGSIPDRFSAQQFSDYHSELNMSSLELGDSALYFCASSRGTGALTDTQYFGPGTRLTVL.

CDR3 DNA sequence: TGTGCCAGCAACCTCCCGGGACAGGGGGCGGAGACCCAGTACTTC. Translated: CASNLPGQGAETQYF. This chain joins TRBV21-1 and TRBJ2-5; TRBD1, the table's D call, was not compared with the DNA. TRBV21-1 is a known pseudogene. The CDR3 is 15 residues long.

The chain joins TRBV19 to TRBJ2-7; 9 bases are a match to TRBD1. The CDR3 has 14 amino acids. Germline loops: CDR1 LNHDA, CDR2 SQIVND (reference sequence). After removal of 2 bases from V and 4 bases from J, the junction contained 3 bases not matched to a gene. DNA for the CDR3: TGTGCCAGTAGTATACGGGACAGGGTGTACGAGCAGTACTTC. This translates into CASSIRDRVYEQYF.

The chain's CDR3 is CASSIWTGGAADTQYF. In DNA form, the CDR3 reads TGTGCCAGTAGTATATGGACGGGGGGTGCCGCGGATACGCAGTATTTT. This chain connects TRBV19 to TRBJ2-3, with 7 bases aligning to TRBD2. Germline trimming cut 2 bases from V and 6 bases from J; bases unmatched to any gene: 11. CDR1 and CDR2 from the germline V gene are LNHDA and SQIVND (reference sequence). CDR3 length: 16 amino acids.

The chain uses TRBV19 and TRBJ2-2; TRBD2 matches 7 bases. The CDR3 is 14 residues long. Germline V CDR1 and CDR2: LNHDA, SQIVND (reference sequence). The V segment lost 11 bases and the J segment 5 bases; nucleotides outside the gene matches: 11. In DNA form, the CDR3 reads TGTGCCTGTCGGGCGGGAGTGTGGACCGGGGAGCTGTTTTTT. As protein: CACRAGVWTGELFF.

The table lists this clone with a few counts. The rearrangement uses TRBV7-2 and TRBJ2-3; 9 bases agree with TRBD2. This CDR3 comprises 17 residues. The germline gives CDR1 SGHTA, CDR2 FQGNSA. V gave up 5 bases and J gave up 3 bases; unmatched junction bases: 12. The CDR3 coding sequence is TGTGCCAGCAGCCCCTATTCTAGCGGGGTAGGGACAGATACGCAGTATTTT. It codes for CASSPYSSGVGTDTQYF.

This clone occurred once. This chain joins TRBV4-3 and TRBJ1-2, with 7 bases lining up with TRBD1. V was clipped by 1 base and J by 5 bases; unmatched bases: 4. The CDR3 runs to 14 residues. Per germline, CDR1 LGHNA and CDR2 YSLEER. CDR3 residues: CASSQGTGPYGYTF. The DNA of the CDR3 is TGCGCCAGCAGCCAAGGGACAGGACCGTATGGCTACACCTTC.

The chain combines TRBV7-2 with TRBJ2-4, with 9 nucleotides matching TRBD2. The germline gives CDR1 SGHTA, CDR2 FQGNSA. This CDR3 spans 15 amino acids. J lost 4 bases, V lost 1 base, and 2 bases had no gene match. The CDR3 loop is CASSLVLAGKNIQYF. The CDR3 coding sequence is TGTGCCAGCAGCTTAGTGCTAGCGGGGAAAAACATTCAGTACTTC.

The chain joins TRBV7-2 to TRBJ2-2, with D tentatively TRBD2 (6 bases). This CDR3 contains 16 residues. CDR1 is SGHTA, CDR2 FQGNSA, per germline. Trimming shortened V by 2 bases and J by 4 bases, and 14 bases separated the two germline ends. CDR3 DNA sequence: TGTGCCAGCAGCTTAATCCCGGGGGACCCCACCGGGGAGCTGTTTTTT. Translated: CASSLIPGDPTGELFF.

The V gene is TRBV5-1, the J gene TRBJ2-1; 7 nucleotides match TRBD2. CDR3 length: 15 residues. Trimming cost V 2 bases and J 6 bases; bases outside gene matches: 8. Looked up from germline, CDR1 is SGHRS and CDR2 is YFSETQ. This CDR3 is CASSFRAGDSNEQFF. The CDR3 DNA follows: TGCGCCAGCAGCTTCAGGGCGGGAGATAGCAATGAGCAGTTCTTC.

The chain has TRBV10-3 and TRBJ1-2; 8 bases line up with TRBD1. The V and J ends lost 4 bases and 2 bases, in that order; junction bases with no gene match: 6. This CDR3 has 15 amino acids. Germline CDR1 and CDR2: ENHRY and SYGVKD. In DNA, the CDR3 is TGTGCCATCAGTGGCTGGGGACAGGCGAACTATGGCTACACCTTC. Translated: CAISGWGQANYGYTF.

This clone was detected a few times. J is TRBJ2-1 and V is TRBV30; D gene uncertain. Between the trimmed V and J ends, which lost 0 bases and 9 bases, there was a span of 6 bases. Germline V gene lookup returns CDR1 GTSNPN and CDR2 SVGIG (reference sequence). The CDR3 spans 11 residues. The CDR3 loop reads CAWSVKTEQFF. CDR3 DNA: TGTGCCTGGAGTGTGAAGACTGAGCAGTTCTTC.

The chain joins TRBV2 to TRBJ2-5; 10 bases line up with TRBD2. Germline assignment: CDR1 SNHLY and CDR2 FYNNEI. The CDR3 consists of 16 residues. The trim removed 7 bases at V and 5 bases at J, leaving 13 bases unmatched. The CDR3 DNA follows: TGTGCCAGCACTATCTCAGCGGGGGGGCCGAGGGAGACCCAGTACTTC. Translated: CASTISAGGPRETQYF.

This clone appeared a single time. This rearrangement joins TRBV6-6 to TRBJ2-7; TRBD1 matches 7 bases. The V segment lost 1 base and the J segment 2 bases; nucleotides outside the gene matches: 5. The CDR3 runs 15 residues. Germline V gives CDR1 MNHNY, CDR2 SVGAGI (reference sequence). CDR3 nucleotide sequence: TGTGCCAGCAGTTACTATCAGGGGGAACCCTACGAGCAGTACTTC. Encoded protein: CASSYYQGEPYEQYF.

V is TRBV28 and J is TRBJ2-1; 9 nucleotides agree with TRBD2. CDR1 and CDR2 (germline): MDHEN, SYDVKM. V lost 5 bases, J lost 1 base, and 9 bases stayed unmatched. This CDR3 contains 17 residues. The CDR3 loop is CASSQSLSGGSYNEQFF. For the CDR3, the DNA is TGTGCCAGCAGTCAGTCTCTTAGCGGGGGTTCCTACAATGAGCAGTTCTTC.

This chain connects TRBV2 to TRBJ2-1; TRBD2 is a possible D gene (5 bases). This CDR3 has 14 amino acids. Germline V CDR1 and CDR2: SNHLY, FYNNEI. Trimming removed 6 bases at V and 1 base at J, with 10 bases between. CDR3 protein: CASRLGLSYNEQFF. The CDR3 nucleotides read TGTGCCAGCAGACTAGGTTTGTCCTACAATGAGCAGTTCTTC.

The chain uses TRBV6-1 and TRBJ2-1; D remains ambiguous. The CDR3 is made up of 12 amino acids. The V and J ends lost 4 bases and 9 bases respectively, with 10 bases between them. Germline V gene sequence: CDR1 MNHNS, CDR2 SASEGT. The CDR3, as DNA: TGTGCCAGCAGTGCAGGTTCTGGTGAGCAGTTCTTC. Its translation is CASSAGSGEQFF.

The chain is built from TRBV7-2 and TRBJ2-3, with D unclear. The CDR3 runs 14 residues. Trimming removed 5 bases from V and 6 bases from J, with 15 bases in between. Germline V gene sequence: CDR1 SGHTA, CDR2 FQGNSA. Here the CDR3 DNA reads TGTGCCAGCAGCGTTGGCTCGATAGGGGATACGCAGTATTTT. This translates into CASSVGSIGDTQYF.

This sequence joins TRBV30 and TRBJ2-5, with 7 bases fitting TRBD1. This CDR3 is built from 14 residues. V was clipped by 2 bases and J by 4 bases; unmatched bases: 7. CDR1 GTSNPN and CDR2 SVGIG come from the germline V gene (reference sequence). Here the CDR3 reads CAWSSKPGGETQYF. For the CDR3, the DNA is TGTGCCTGGAGTAGTAAGCCAGGGGGAGAGACCCAGTACTTC.

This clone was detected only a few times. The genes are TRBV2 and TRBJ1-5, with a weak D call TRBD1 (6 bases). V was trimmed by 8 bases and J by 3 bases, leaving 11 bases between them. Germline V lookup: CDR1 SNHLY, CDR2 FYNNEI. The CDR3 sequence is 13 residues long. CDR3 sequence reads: CASGRDTNQPQHF. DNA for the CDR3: TGTGCCAGCGGCCGGGACACCAATCAGCCCCAGCATTTT.

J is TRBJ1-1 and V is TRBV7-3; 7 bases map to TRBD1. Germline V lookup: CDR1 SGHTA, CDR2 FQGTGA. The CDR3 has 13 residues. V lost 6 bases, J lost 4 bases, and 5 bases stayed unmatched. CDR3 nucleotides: TGTGCCAGCAGAACGACAGGGAGCACTGAAGCTTTCTTT. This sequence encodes CASRTTGSTEAFF.

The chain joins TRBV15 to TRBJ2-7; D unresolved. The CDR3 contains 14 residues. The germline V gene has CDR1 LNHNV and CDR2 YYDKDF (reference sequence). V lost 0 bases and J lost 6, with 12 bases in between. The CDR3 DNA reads TGTGCCACCAGCAGAGAAGAAAAAACAGCCGAGCAGTACTTC. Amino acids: CATSREEKTAEQYF.

The CDR3 DNA sequence: TGCGCCAGCAGCCTCTACGGGGACTCCTCCGGCCATGGCTACACCTTC. This translates into CASSLYGDSSGHGYTF. This chain uses TRBV5-1 with TRBJ1-2; TRBD1 is a possible D gene (5 bases). This CDR3 has 16 amino acids. From germline, CDR1 is SGHRS and CDR2 YFSETQ. Trimming stripped 4 bases from V and 6 bases from J, with 22 bases between.

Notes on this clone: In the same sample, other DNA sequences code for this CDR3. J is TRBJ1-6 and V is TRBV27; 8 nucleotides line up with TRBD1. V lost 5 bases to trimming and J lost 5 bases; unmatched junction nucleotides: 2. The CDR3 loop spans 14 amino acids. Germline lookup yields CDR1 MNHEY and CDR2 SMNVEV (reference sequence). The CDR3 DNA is TGTGCCAGCAGTCAGACAGGGGATAATTCACCCCTCCACTTT. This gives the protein CASSQTGDNSPLHF.

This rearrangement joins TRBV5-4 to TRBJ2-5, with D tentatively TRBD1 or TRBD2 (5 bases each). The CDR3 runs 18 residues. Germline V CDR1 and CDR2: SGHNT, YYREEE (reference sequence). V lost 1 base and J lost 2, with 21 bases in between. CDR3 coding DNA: TGTGCCAGCAGCTTGATGTTTGGGGGTCGTATGGGGCAAGAGACCCAGTACTTC. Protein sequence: CASSLMFGGRMGQETQYF.

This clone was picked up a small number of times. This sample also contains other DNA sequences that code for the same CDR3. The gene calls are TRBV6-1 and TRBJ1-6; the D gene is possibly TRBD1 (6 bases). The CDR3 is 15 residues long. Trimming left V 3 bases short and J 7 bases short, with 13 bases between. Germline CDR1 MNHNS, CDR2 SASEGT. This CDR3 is CASSEATGRNSPLHF. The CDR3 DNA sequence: TGTGCCAGCAGTGAGGCGACAGGCCGCAATTCACCCCTCCACTTT.

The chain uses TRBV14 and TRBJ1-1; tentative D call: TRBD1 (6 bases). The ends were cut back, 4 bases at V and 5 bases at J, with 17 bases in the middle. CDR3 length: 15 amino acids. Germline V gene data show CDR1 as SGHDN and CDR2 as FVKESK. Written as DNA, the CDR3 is TGTGCCAGCAGCCGCGACGGGGCAGGGGTAACTGAAGCTTTCTTT. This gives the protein CASSRDGAGVTEAFF.

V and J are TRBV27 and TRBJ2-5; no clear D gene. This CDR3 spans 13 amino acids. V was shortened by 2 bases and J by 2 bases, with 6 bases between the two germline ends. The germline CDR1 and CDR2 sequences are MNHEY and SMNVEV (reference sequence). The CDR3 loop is CASSLNRQETQYF. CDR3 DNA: TGTGCCAGCAGTTTAAACAGACAAGAGACCCAGTACTTC.

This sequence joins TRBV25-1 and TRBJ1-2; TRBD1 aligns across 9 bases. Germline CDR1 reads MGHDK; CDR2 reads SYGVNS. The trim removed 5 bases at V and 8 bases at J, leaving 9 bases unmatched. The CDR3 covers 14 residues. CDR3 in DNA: TGTGCCAGCAGTTGGGGAGACAGGGGGATCGGCTACACCTTC. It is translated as CASSWGDRGIGYTF.

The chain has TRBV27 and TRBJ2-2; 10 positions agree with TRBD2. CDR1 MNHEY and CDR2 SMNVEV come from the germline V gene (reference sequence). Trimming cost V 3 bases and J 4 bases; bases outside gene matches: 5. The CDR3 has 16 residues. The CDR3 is CASSFPSGGATGELFF. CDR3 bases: TGTGCCAGCAGTTTCCCTAGCGGGGGAGCCACCGGGGAGCTGTTTTTT.